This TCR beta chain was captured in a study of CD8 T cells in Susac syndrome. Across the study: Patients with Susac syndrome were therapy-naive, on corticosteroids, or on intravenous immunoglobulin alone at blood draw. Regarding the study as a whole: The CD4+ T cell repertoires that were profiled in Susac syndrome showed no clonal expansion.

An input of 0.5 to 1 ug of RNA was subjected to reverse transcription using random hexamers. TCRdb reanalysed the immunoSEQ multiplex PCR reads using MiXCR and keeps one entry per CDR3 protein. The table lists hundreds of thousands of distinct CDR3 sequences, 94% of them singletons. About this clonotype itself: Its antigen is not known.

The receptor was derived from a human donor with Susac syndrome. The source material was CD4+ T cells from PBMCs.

The CDR3 protein is CASSPQTRTNQETQYF. CDR3 sequence (DNA): TGTGCCAGCAGCCCCCAAACCCGGACAAACCAAGAGACCCAGTACTTC. The rearrangement links TRBV5-4 to TRBJ2-5; possible D gene TRBD1, 5 bases. Germline-derived CDR1 and CDR2 are SGHNT and YYREEE (reference sequence). With 4 bases removed from V and 0 bases from J, the gap between germline ends came to 16 bases. This CDR3 is built from 16 residues.